The source of this TCR beta chain is a study of blood T cell repertoires in COVID-19. Overall study context: Collection of acute and convalescent COVID-19 samples took place in the United States, Italy and Spain. Sample material is recorded as cDNA or gDNA derived from T cells, B-cell-depleted T cells, or PBMCs.

Sequencing used immunoSEQ multiplex PCR; TCRdb keeps in-frame clones, though not all of them. The sample lists over 200,000 clones, around 92% occurring once. The CDR3 is 15 amino acids. Trimming removed 6 bases at V and 0 bases at J, with 12 bases between. Looked up from germline, CDR1 is LNHDA and CDR2 is SQIVND (reference sequence). The gene calls are TRBV19 and TRBJ1-3, with D tentatively TRBD1 (5 bases). The receptor was isolated from a man aged 25 to 40 with acute or convalescent COVID-19. The sequenced material came from peripheral blood. The CDR3 nucleotides are TGTGCCAGTAGCCATGACAGAAGCTCTGGAAACACCATATATTTT. Translation gives CASSHDRSSGNTIYF.